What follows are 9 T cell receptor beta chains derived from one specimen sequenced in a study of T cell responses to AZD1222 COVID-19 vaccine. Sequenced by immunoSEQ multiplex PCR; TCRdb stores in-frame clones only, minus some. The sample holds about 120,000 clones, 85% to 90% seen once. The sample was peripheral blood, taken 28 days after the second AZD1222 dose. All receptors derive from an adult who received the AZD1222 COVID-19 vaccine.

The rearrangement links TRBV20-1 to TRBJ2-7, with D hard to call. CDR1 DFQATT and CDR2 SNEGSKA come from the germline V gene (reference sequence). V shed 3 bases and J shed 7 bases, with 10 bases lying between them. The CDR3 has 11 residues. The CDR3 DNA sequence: TGCAGTGCTAGCAATCTGAATGAGCAGTACTTC. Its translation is CSASNLNEQYF.

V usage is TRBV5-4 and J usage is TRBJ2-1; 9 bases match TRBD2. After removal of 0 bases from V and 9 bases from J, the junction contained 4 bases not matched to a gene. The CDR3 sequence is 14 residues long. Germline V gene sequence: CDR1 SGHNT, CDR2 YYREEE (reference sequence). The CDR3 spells CASSLVRGGSEQFF. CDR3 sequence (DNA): TGTGCCAGCAGCTTGGTGCGGGGGGGCAGTGAGCAGTTCTTC.

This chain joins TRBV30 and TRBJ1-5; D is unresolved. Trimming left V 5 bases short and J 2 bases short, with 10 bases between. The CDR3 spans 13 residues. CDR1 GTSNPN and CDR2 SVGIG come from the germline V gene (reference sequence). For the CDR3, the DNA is TGTGCCTGGGCGGCAGCAGGCAATCAGCCCCAGCATTTT. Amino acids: CAWAAAGNQPQHF.

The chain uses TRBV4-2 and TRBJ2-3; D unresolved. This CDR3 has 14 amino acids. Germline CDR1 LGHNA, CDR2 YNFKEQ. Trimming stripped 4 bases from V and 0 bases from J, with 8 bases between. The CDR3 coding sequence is TGTGCCAGCAGCCGAGCATCTAGCACAGATACGCAGTATTTT. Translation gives CASSRASSTDTQYF.

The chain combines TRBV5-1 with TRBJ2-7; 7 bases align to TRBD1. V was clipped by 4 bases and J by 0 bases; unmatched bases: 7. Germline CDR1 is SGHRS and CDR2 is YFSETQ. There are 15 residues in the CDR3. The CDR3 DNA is TGCGCCAGCAGCGACCGACAGGGCAACTCCTACGAGCAGTACTTC. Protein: CASSDRQGNSYEQYF.

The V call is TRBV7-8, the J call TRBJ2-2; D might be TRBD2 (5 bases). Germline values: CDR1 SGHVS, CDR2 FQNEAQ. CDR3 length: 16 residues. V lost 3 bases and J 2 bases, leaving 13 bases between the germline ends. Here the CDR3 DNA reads TGTGCCAGCAGCTTGATAAACGGGGTTAACACCGGGGAGCTGTTTTTT. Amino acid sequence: CASSLINGVNTGELFF.

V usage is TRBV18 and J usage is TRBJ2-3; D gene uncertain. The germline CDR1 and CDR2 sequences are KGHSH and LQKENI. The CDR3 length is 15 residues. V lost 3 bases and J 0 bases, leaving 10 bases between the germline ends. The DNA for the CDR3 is TGTGCCAGCTCACCCCGGCTGCAGAGCACAGATACGCAGTATTTT. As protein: CASSPRLQSTDTQYF.

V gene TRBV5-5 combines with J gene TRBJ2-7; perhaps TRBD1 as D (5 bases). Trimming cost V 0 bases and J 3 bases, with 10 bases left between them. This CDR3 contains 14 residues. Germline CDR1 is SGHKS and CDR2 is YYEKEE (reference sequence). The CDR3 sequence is CASSLVAGRYEQYF. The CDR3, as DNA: TGTGCCAGCAGCTTGGTTGCAGGGCGCTACGAGCAGTACTTC.

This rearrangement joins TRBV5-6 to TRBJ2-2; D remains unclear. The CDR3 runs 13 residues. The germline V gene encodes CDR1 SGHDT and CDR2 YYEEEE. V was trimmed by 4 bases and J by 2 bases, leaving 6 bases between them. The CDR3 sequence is CASSRVNTGELFF. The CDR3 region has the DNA TGTGCCAGCAGCCGGGTCAACACCGGGGAGCTGTTTTTT.